The 8 T cell receptor beta chains reported below all come from one sample, sequenced in a study of blood T cells in healthy people across ages. Primers used in a second PCR of roughly 6 to 11 cycles were a sample-barcoded 5' primer and a J-beta primer mix. TCRdb independently ran MiXCR on the 5' RACE reads; one entry per CDR3 protein. Among around 970,000 distinct CDR3 sequences listed, about 51% were seen once. What was sequenced was blood. The receptors here all came from a woman aged 60 to 75 in good health.

This chain connects TRBV6-5 to TRBJ2-6; D is undetermined. Germline assignment: CDR1 MNHEY and CDR2 SVGAGI. The CDR3 has 15 amino acids. Trimming took off 8 bases at V and 1 base at J, with 12 bases between the two ends. The DNA for the CDR3 is TGTGCCAGCGGTCTTCAACGGTCTGGGGCCAACGTCCTGACTTTC. Residues: CASGLQRSGANVLTF.

In its sample, this clonotype was seen a few times. The V and J genes are TRBV12-3 or TRBV12-4 and TRBJ2-1, with D possibly being TRBD2 (6 bases). The CDR3 loop spans 18 amino acids. V lost 8 bases, J lost 7 bases, and 30 bases lay in between. CDR3 protein: CASGVLRTRKGGRNEQFF. The CDR3 DNA reads TGTGCCAGCGGAGTTTTGAGGACGAGGAAGGGAGGAAGGAATGAGCAGTTCTTC.

In its sample, this clonotype was seen once. This chain links TRBV5-4 with TRBJ2-6, with a possible D match to TRBD2 (5 bases). The V end lost 0 bases, the J end lost 3 bases, and 7 bases lay between the germline ends. The CDR3 sequence is 15 residues long. Germline values: CDR1 SGHNT, CDR2 YYREEE (reference sequence). Here the CDR3 reads CASSLVRVGANVLTF. The CDR3 region has the DNA TGTGCCAGCAGCTTGGTGCGGGTTGGGGCCAACGTCCTGACTTTC.

The J gene is TRBJ2-3, the V gene TRBV7-2, with a possible D match to TRBD2 (6 bases). Trimming removed 8 bases at V and 1 base at J, with 13 bases between. Germline V gene sequence: CDR1 SGHTA, CDR2 FQGNSA. The CDR3 is 14 residues long. CDR3 sequence: CASAALAGTDTQYF. CDR3 coding DNA: TGTGCCAGCGCAGCACTAGCTGGCACAGATACGCAGTATTTT.

The V gene is TRBV4-2, the J gene TRBJ2-1; tentatively, D is TRBD2 (6 bases). Trimming took off 0 bases at V and 5 bases at J, with 14 bases between the two ends. Germline lookup yields CDR1 LGHNA and CDR2 YNFKEQ. The CDR3 loop spans 16 amino acids. The CDR3 DNA is TGTGCCAGCAGCCAAGATAATAGCGGTCCGCACAATGAGCAGTTCTTC. Translated: CASSQDNSGPHNEQFF.

As regards this clonotype: A clone one base away is much larger, so this may be a read error. The gene calls are TRBV24-1 and TRBJ2-5; D is possibly TRBD1 (6 bases). The germline gives CDR1 KGHDR, CDR2 SFDVKD. The CDR3 runs to 11 residues. The CDR3 DNA follows: TGTGCCACCAGTGATACAAGGACAGTGTTCTTC. As protein: CATSDTRTVFF.

This clonotype showed up just a few times. The chain employs TRBV15 and TRBJ2-5, with D perhaps matching TRBD1 or TRBD2 (5 bases each). This CDR3 contains 14 residues. Per the germline V gene, CDR1 is LNHNV and CDR2 is YYDKDF (reference sequence). The V and J ends lost 2 bases and 5 bases respectively, with 12 bases between them. Written as DNA, the CDR3 is TGTGCCACCAGCAGATTCGTTGAGGGGGAGACCCAGTACTTC. Its protein product is CATSRFVEGETQYF.

Concerning this clonotype itself: In this CDR3 the conserved last residue, phenylalanine or tryptophan, is missing, so a read error is likely. The V and J genes are TRBV6-5 and TRBJ2-7, with D perhaps TRBD1 (5 bases). This CDR3 contains 15 residues. The V gene's germline CDR1 is MNHEY and CDR2 SVGAGI. V dropped 0 bases and J dropped 2 bases, with 11 bases sitting between them. CDR3 in DNA: TGTGCCAGCAGTTACTCGAAGGGGAAGACCTACGAGCAGTACTAC. Translated, it gives CASSYSKGKTYEQYY.